The 17 T cell receptor beta chains in this list originate from one sample, sequenced in a study of cytomegalovirus exposure and HLA in healthy donors. Vbeta (60) and Jbeta (13) primers were used in the PCR. The protocol was immunoSEQ multiplex PCR, while the TCRdb copy is restricted to in-frame clones and leaves out a portion. The sample holds approximately 150,000 clones, around 75% seen once. Material: PBMCs. These receptors all come from a male donor in good health and CMV-seronegative.

CDR3 nucleotides: TGTGCCAGCAGCTTAGGGAGACTGCTCTCTGGAAACACCATATATTTT. Translation: CASSLGRLLSGNTIYF. The V and J genes are TRBV13 and TRBJ1-3, with unresolved D. Looked up from germline, CDR1 is PRHDT and CDR2 is FYEKMQ (reference sequence). The CDR3 is made up of 16 amino acids. Trimming pared 0 bases from V and 0 bases from J, leaving 9 bases between.

The chain has TRBV29-1 and TRBJ2-6; no clear D. The CDR3 is 15 residues long. V was clipped by 7 bases and J by 1 base, with 14 bases between them. Germline CDR1 reads SQVTM; CDR2 reads ANQGSEA. CDR3 in amino acids: CSAGNDGSGANVLTF. Written as DNA, the CDR3 is TGCAGCGCCGGAAACGACGGGTCTGGGGCCAACGTCCTGACTTTC.

This clone was counted only a few times. The rearrangement joins TRBV6-5 to TRBJ1-6; D call uncertain. CDR3 length: 14 residues. Trimming removed 5 bases at V and 4 bases at J, with 9 bases between. CDR1 and CDR2 (germline): MNHEY, SVGAGI. CDR3: CASSEVRYNSPLHF. CDR3 DNA sequence: TGTGCCAGCAGTGAGGTCCGGTATAATTCACCCCTCCACTTT.

The chain links TRBV27 to TRBJ2-2; TRBD1 aligns across 10 bases. J was trimmed by 6 bases and V by 6 bases; bases with no gene match: 1. Germline V gene lookup returns CDR1 MNHEY and CDR2 SMNVEV (reference sequence). There are 13 residues in the CDR3. CDR3 coding DNA: TGTGCCAGCAGGGGGACAGGGGCCGGGGAGCTGTTTTTT. It yields the protein CASRGTGAGELFF.

The chain links TRBV19 to TRBJ1-2; TRBD1 matches at 9 bases. V gave up 5 bases and J gave up 6 bases; unmatched junction bases: 4. The germline V gene encodes CDR1 LNHDA and CDR2 SQIVND (reference sequence). CDR3 size: 13 residues. The CDR3 sequence: CASSRDRDNGYTF. CDR3 nucleotide sequence: TGTGCCAGTAGTCGGGACAGGGATAATGGCTACACCTTC.

This chain connects TRBV5-1 to TRBJ1-2; TRBD1 might be the D (5 bases). Germline CDR1 is SGHRS and CDR2 is YFSETQ. The V and J ends lost 2 bases and 8 bases respectively, with 13 bases between them. The CDR3 is 13 amino acids. CDR3 nucleotides: TGCGCCAGCAGCTTTCAGGGATCAGGCGGCTACACCTTC. It specifies CASSFQGSGGYTF.

The chain employs TRBV2 and TRBJ1-5; D is unresolved. The CDR3 is 15 amino acids. The germline gives CDR1 SNHLY, CDR2 FYNNEI. With 5 bases removed from V and 4 bases from J, the gap between germline ends came to 15 bases. This CDR3 is CASSRSARENQPQHF. CDR3 DNA: TGTGCCAGCAGTAGGTCAGCCCGGGAGAATCAGCCCCAGCATTTT. The variable domain in full, completed from reference TRBV2 and TRBJ1-5, reads EPEVTQTPSHQVTQMGQEVILRCVPISNHLYFYWYRQILGQKVEFLVSFYNNEISEKSEIFDDQFSVERPDGSNFTLKIRSTKLEDSAMYFCASSRSARENQPQHFGDGTRLSIL.

V is TRBV5-5 and J is TRBJ1-2, with D possibly being TRBD1 (5 bases). The CDR3 is made up of 14 amino acids. Per germline, CDR1 SGHKS and CDR2 YYEKEE (reference sequence). The V end lost 2 bases, the J end lost 6 bases, and 14 bases lay between the germline ends. The CDR3 nucleotides read TGTGCCAGCAGCTTTCCGAACAGGTTTGATGGCTACACCTTC. Residues: CASSFPNRFDGYTF.

The chain is built from TRBV4-1 and TRBJ2-7; 9 bases are a match to TRBD1. The CDR3 extends over 16 amino acids. J lost 6 bases, V lost 3 bases, and 12 bases had no gene match. CDR1 is MGHRA, CDR2 YSYEKL, per germline. The CDR3 loop reads CASSHRTGGEYREQYF. CDR3 bases: TGCGCCAGCAGCCACCGCACAGGGGGCGAATATCGCGAGCAGTACTTC.

The rearrangement uses TRBV30 and TRBJ1-5; no clear D. V shed 2 bases and J shed 4 bases, with 18 bases lying between them. The V gene's germline CDR1 is GTSNPN and CDR2 SVGIG (reference sequence). CDR3 length: 16 amino acids. CDR3 sequence (DNA): TGTGCCTGGAGTTCGCCGTTTGGGCAGGAAAATCAGCCCCAGCATTTT. This sequence encodes CAWSSPFGQENQPQHF.

The rearrangement links TRBV7-8 to TRBJ1-1; possibly TRBD1 for D (6 bases). The CDR3 consists of 15 residues. CDR1 SGHVS and CDR2 FQNEAQ come from the germline V gene. Trimming removed 6 bases from V and 3 bases from J, with 17 bases in between. CDR3 amino acids: CASRLRGGWDTEAFF. Written as DNA, the CDR3 is TGTGCCAGCAGACTTAGGGGGGGCTGGGACACTGAAGCTTTCTTT.

This sequence joins TRBV5-4 and TRBJ2-7; D might be TRBD1 (5 bases). The germline gives CDR1 SGHNT, CDR2 YYREEE (reference sequence). V lost 0 bases and J lost 5, with 9 bases in between. This CDR3 spans 13 amino acids. The CDR3 loop is CASSLGGQNEQYF. As DNA, the CDR3 is TGTGCCAGCAGCTTGGGGGGCCAAAACGAGCAGTACTTC.

The chain is built from TRBV5-1 and TRBJ2-7; 8 nucleotides align to TRBD2. The germline V gene has CDR1 SGHRS and CDR2 YFSETQ. The CDR3 totals 14 residues. V gave up 3 bases and J gave up 3 bases; unmatched junction bases: 5. CDR3 sequence: CASSSGTRNYEQYF. The CDR3 bases are TGCGCCAGCAGCTCAGGGACTAGAAACTACGAGCAGTACTTC.

J is TRBJ2-6 and V is TRBV5-1, with D maybe TRBD2 (6 bases). Trimming left V 7 bases short and J 1 base short, with 9 bases between. This CDR3 has 14 residues. Germline V gene lookup returns CDR1 SGHRS and CDR2 YFSETQ. The CDR3 reads CASEEGSGANVLTF. DNA of the CDR3: TGCGCCAGCGAGGAGGGGTCTGGGGCCAACGTCCTGACTTTC.

This clone was counted only a few times. The chain is built from TRBV5-5 and TRBJ1-1, with TRBD1 as a possible D gene (6 bases). This CDR3 comprises 14 residues. Trimming removed 4 bases from V and 0 bases from J, with 10 bases in between. The germline V gene has CDR1 SGHKS and CDR2 YYEKEE (reference sequence). CDR3 loop: CASSRQGMNTEAFF. The CDR3 DNA reads as TGTGCCAGCAGCCGGCAGGGGATGAACACTGAAGCTTTCTTT.

The rearrangement links TRBV13 to TRBJ2-1; 7 bases align to TRBD2. The V gene's germline CDR1 is PRHDT and CDR2 FYEKMQ (reference sequence). The length of the CDR3 is 15 residues. V was clipped by 1 base and J by 3 bases; unmatched bases: 3. DNA of the CDR3: TGTGCCAGCAGCTTAGATGGGAGGGGCTACAATGAGCAGTTCTTC. This codes for CASSLDGRGYNEQFF.

The rearrangement uses TRBV19 and TRBJ1-2; D remains ambiguous. Germline V CDR1 and CDR2: LNHDA, SQIVND (reference sequence). The V end was cut by 2 bases, the J end by 8 bases, with 12 bases between. CDR3 length: 13 amino acids. CDR3 residues: CASSIRQPGGYTF. The CDR3 coding sequence is TGTGCCAGTAGTATAAGGCAACCAGGCGGCTACACCTTC.